The T cell receptor (beta chain) under discussion was sequenced for a study of vaccination and CD4 T cells after COVID-19. Study summary: Following dose two, a median about 70 days (range 14 to 241) passed before post-vaccine samples were taken.

Sequenced with the Oncomine TCR Beta short-read assay was DNA taken from cultured CD4+ T cells. One entry per CDR3 protein results from TCRdb running MiXCR on the PCR reads. Among under 25,000 distinct CDR3 sequences listed, around half were seen once. The CDR3 runs 15 residues. The germline CDR1 and CDR2 sequences are DFQATT and SNEGSKA (reference sequence). A note on this clonotype: What it binds is unknown. Compared with germline, one end of the junction differs, possibly owing to a read error.

Treatment indicated: approximately nine-day PBMC culture with coronavirus spike peptide pools or control peptides (ViraFEST assay). The receptor was isolated from a human donor who had recovered from COVID-19. Input material: CD4+ T cells from blood, cultured in vitro. V gene TRBV20-1 combines with J gene TRBJ2-7; the match to TRBD2 covers 7 bases. This CDR3 is CSAPNQETSSHEQYF. The DNA for the CDR3 is TGCAGTGCTCCAAACCAAGAGACTAGCTCCCACGAGCAGTACTTC.